This T cell receptor beta chain was obtained from a study of CD8 T cell repertoires and HIV-1 epitope variants. Study-level information: Separate from the cultures, 1M uncultured T cells served as baseline.

As regards this clone: The antigen remains undetermined.

This CDR3 region has 14 residues. Deletions cut 5 bases from V and 2 bases from J, with 13 bases between. Looked up from germline, CDR1 is SGHNT and CDR2 is YYREEE (reference sequence). The study, taken as a whole, reports: This assay reports beta chains of antigen-expanded cells, not T cell function.

Sequencing of TCR beta CDR3 used immunoSEQ survey depth. The table came from immunoSEQ multiplex PCR; TCRdb's copy has only in-frame clones and leaves some out. The sample has 4,000 to 6,000 clones; 66% are singletons. The chain combines TRBV5-4 with TRBJ2-5; unclear D gene. This receptor was identified in a male donor with HIV. The sample comprised cultured CD8+ T cells derived from PBMCs. This chain's CDR3 is CASSLDWDQETQYF. The DNA of the CDR3 is TGTGCCAGCAGTTTAGACTGGGATCAAGAGACCCAGTACTTC.